This entry lists 5 T cell receptor beta chains sequenced from one sample in a study of T cell responses to AZD1222 COVID-19 vaccine. The protocol was immunoSEQ multiplex PCR, while the TCRdb copy is restricted to in-frame clones and leaves out a portion. The sample contains approximately 150,000 clones, 88% of which appear only once. Sequenced here: peripheral blood, sampled on day 0 of AZD1222 vaccination. Receptors were obtained from an adult in good health.

The chain is built from TRBV2 and TRBJ2-7, with 9 bases matching TRBD1. Germline-derived CDR1 and CDR2 are SNHLY and FYNNEI. The CDR3 runs 12 residues. J gave up 7 bases and V 6 bases, and 4 bases lay outside the gene matches. The CDR3 reads CASRETGGEQYF. CDR3 DNA: TGTGCCAGCAGGGAGACAGGGGGAGAGCAGTACTTC. The full variable domain, in which reference TRBV2 and TRBJ2-7 provide the parts outside the CDR3, is EPEVTQTPSHQVTQMGQEVILRCVPISNHLYFYWYRQILGQKVEFLVSFYNNEISEKSEIFDDQFSVERPDGSNFTLKIRSTKLEDSAMYFCASRETGGEQYFGPGTRLTVT.

J is TRBJ2-3 and V is TRBV4-3; 12 bases agree with TRBD2. The J segment lost 3 bases and the V segment lost 0 bases, leaving 1 base of the junction unmatched. Germline V gene data show CDR1 as LGHNA and CDR2 as YSLEER. This CDR3 has 16 amino acids. The CDR3 DNA reads TGCGCCAGCAGCCAAGACCTAGCGGGAGGGACAGATACGCAGTATTTT. This gives the protein CASSQDLAGGTDTQYF.

The chain recombines TRBV27 with TRBJ1-5, with a weak D call TRBD1 (5 bases). The germline V gene has CDR1 MNHEY and CDR2 SMNVEV (reference sequence). The CDR3 is 15 residues long. V was pared by 7 bases and J by 4 bases, with 17 bases between. CDR3 protein: CASKRFGAVNQPQHF. The CDR3 DNA reads as TGTGCCAGCAAACGCTTCGGGGCAGTTAATCAGCCCCAGCATTTT.

This rearrangement joins TRBV19 to TRBJ2-3, with D perhaps TRBD1 or TRBD2 (5 bases each). This CDR3 spans 16 amino acids. Trimming cost V 5 bases and J 0 bases, with 15 bases left between them. Germline CDR1 reads LNHDA; CDR2 reads SQIVND (reference sequence). CDR3 sequence (DNA): TGTGCCAGTAGTGCAAGGGGACCTCCTAGCACAGATACGCAGTATTTT. It is translated as CASSARGPPSTDTQYF.

This clone was found once. The chain has TRBV5-1 and TRBJ1-1; a possible D gene is TRBD1 (6 bases). The V and J ends lost 2 bases and 6 bases respectively, with 11 bases between them. Germline CDR1 and CDR2: SGHRS and YFSETQ. The CDR3 spans 13 residues. Written as DNA, the CDR3 is TGCGCCAGCAGCTTCAGGGGAGACTCTGAAGCTTTCTTT. It yields the protein CASSFRGDSEAFF. Full variable domain (missing parts from reference TRBV5-1 and TRBJ1-1): KAGVTQTPRYLIKTRGQQVTLSCSPISGHRSVSWYQQTPGQGLQFLFEYFSETQRNKGNFPGRFSGRQFSNSRSEMNVSTLELGDSALYLCASSFRGDSEAFFGQGTRLTVV.